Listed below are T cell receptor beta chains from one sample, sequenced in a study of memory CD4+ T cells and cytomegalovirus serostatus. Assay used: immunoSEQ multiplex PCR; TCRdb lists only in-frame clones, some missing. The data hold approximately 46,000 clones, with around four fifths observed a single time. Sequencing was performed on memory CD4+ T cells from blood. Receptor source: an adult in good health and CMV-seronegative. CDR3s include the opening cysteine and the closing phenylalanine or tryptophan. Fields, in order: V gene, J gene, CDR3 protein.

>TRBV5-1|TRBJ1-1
CASSPKLAQNTEAFF
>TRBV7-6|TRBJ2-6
CASSLSQGGGANVLTF
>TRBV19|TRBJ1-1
CASSITRLQGATTEAFF
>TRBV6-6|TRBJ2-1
CASSTDDNEQFF
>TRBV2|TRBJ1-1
CASSFDRDTEAFF
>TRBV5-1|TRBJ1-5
CASSFRAGEPQHF
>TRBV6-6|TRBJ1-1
CASSYLADEAFF
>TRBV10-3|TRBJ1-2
CAISEVGAGGASNYGYTF
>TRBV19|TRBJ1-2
CASSGQGADLLGYTF
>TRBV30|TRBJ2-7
CAWRSTGYEQYF